Listed here are 9 T cell receptor beta chains from one sample, sequenced in a study of shared clonotypes between healthy human individuals (dated by TCRdb to about 2020). Library preparation used the immunoSEQ multiplex PCR assay. Not all clones reach the TCRdb copy of this immuneACCESS table, which keeps in-frame sequences only. Checked studies attribute under half of the gap to unresolved V genes and leave the rest unexplained. The sample records about 1.1 million clones, more than 75% of which are singletons. Of the sample, 0.6% to 0.75% is held by the ten largest clones. The specimen was memory CD4+ T cells from PBMCs. Interpreted using the paper, the cell subset or site label stands for: CD45RA-negative fraction. Receptor source: a man in his late teens or twenties in good health. Some clones in this sample may be carry-over from other donors' samples.

This clone was recorded only once. This rearrangement joins TRBV29-1 to TRBJ2-5; 7 bases are a match to TRBD1. The ends lost 8 bases at V and 1 base at J; junction bases unmatched: 7. Germline assignment: CDR1 SQVTM and CDR2 ANQGSEA. The CDR3 sequence is 13 residues long. The CDR3 region is CSLTGTAQETQYF. In nucleotides, the CDR3 is TGCAGCCTGACCGGGACAGCCCAAGAGACCCAGTACTTC.

J is TRBJ1-6 and V is TRBV7-9; D call uncertain. This CDR3 is 17 amino acids long. V was trimmed by 4 bases and J by 0 bases, leaving 13 bases between them. In germline, CDR1 is SEHNR, CDR2 FQNEAQ (reference sequence). This chain's CDR3 is CASSSLAARSYNSPLHF. In nucleotides, the CDR3 is TGTGCCAGCAGCTCTTTGGCCGCGCGCTCCTATAATTCACCCCTCCACTTT. The full variable domain, its missing parts supplied by reference TRBV7-9 and TRBJ1-6, is DTGVSQNPRHKITKRGQNVTFRCDPISEHNRLYWYRQTLGQGPEFLTYFQNEAQLEKSRLLSDRFSAERPKGSFSTLEIQRTEQGDSAMYLCASSSLAARSYNSPLHFGNGTRLTVT.

The CDR3 DNA reads as TGCGCCAGCAGCCGGGAGACTAGCGGGAGGACCGGGGAGCTGTTTTTT. Its translation is CASSRETSGRTGELFF. The rearrangement links TRBV4-1 to TRBJ2-2; 13 nucleotides agree with TRBD2. The junction had 4 bases not matched to a gene; V was cut back by 4 bases and J by 5 bases. The CDR3 has 16 residues. CDR1 and CDR2 from the germline V gene are MGHRA and YSYEKL.

This clone was observed a single time. V gene TRBV9 combines with J gene TRBJ2-6; D gene unclear. Germline V gene data show CDR1 as SGDLS and CDR2 as YYNGEE. The CDR3 spans 14 residues. The ends were cut back, 5 bases at V and 0 bases at J, with 6 bases in the middle. The CDR3 sequence is CASSLTSGANVLTF. The CDR3 coding sequence is TGTGCCAGCAGTTTAACCTCTGGGGCCAACGTCCTGACTTTC.

V gene TRBV5-4 combines with J gene TRBJ2-1; no clear D gene. CDR3 size: 12 residues. Trimming cost V 1 base and J 6 bases, with 5 bases left between them. CDR1 SGHNT and CDR2 YYREEE come from the germline V gene (reference sequence). The CDR3 protein is CASSLTFNEQFF. The CDR3 DNA sequence: TGTGCCAGCAGCTTGACTTTCAATGAGCAGTTCTTC.

About this clone itself: The sample contains more than one DNA sequence encoding this CDR3. The chain joins TRBV9 to TRBJ2-7; tentatively, D is TRBD1 or TRBD2 (5 bases each). Looked up from germline, CDR1 is SGDLS and CDR2 is YYNGEE. V lost 4 bases and J 1 base, leaving 12 bases between the germline ends. The CDR3 consists of 14 residues. CDR3 sequence reads: CASSRGRASYEQYF. CDR3 DNA sequence: TGTGCCAGCAGCCGGGGACGGGCATCCTACGAGCAGTACTTC.

The chain combines TRBV15 with TRBJ1-5; tentative D call: TRBD1 (5 bases). Between the trimmed V and J ends, which lost 1 base and 0 bases, there was a span of 13 bases. The CDR3 runs 17 residues. The germline V gene encodes CDR1 LNHNV and CDR2 YYDKDF (reference sequence). The CDR3 nucleotides read TGTGCCACCAGCAGAGCCCCTGACAGATATAGCAATCAGCCCCAGCATTTT. The encoded protein is CATSRAPDRYSNQPQHF.

This clone was recorded only once. V is TRBV5-1 and J is TRBJ1-2; D call uncertain. The germline V and J ends were trimmed by 1 base and 6 bases, with 13 bases remaining between them. The CDR3 runs to 14 residues. Germline V lookup: CDR1 SGHRS, CDR2 YFSETQ. CDR3 region: CASSLYPHPDGYTF. CDR3 bases: TGCGCCAGCAGCTTGTATCCCCATCCGGATGGCTACACCTTC.

The CDR3 DNA is TGTGCCAGCAGCTTAGCTCCTGGGGGGATCAACACCGGGGAGCTGTTTTTT. Its protein is CASSLAPGGINTGELFF. The V and J genes are TRBV11-2 and TRBJ2-2, with a possible D match to TRBD2 (6 bases). This CDR3 region has 17 residues. The germline gives CDR1 SGHAT, CDR2 FQNNGV. V shed 1 base and J shed 2 bases, with 14 bases lying between them.